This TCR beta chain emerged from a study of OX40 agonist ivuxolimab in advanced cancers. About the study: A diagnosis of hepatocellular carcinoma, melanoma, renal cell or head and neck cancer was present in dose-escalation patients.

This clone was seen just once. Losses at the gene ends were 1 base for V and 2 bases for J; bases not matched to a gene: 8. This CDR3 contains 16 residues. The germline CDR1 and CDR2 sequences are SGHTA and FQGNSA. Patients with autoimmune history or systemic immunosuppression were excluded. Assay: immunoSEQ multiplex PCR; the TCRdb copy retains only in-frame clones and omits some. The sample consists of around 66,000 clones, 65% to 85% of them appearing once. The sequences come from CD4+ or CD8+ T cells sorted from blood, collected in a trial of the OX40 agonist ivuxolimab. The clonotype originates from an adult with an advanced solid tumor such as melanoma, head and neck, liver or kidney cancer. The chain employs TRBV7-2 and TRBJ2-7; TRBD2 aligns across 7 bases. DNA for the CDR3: TGTGCCAGCAGCTTAGGGGCCCGCGGGGGACCCTACGAGCAGTACTTC. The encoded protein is CASSLGARGGPYEQYF.